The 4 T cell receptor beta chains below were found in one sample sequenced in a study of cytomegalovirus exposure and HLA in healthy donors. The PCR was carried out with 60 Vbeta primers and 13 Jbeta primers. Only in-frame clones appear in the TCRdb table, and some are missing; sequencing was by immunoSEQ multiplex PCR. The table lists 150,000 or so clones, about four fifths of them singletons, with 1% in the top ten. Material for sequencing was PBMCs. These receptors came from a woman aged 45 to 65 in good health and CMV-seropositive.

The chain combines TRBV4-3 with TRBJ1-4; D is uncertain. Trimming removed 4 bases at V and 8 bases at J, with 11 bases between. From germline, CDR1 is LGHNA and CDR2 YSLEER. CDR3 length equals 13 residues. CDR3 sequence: CASSPSGREKLFF. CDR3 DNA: TGCGCCAGCAGCCCCTCGGGAAGAGAAAAACTGTTTTTT.

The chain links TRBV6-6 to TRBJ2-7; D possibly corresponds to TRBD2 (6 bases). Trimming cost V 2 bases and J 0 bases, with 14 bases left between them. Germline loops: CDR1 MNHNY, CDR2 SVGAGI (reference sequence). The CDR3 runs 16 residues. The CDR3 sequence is CASSYEHRGISYEQYF. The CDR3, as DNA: TGTGCCAGCAGTTACGAGCACCGGGGGATCTCCTACGAGCAGTACTTC.

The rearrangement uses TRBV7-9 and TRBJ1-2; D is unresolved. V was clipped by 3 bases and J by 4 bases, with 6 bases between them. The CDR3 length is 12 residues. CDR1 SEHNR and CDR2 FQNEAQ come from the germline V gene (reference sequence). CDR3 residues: CASSLTGYGYTF. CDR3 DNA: TGTGCCAGCAGCTTGACGGGCTATGGCTACACCTTC.

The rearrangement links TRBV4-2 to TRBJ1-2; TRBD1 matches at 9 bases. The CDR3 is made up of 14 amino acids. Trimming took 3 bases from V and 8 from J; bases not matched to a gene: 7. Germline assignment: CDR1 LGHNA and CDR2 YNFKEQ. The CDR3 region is CASSQPGQGSGYTF. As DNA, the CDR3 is TGTGCCAGCAGCCAGCCGGGACAGGGCAGCGGCTACACCTTC.